The following is a T cell receptor (beta chain) sequence with its context. It was with 60 Vbeta and 13 Jbeta primers that the PCR ran. The assay was immunoSEQ multiplex PCR, and TCRdb's table has in-frame clones only and misses some. The sample records approximately 120,000 clones, roughly 80% being singletons. Trimming removed 2 bases at V and 5 bases at J, with 24 bases between. The CDR3 is made up of 18 amino acids. From germline, CDR1 is SEHNR and CDR2 FQNEAQ (reference sequence). The data originate from a study of cytomegalovirus exposure and HLA in healthy donors. This receptor was identified in a female donor in good health and CMV-seronegative. Input material: PBMCs. The chain recombines TRBV7-9 with TRBJ2-5, with a tentative D call TRBD2 (6 bases). CDR3 sequence reads: CASSLPVLGGTGGETQYF. CDR3 nucleotide sequence: TGTGCCAGCAGCTTACCGGTCCTGGGTGGGACCGGAGGGGAGACCCAGTACTTC.